Following are 32 T cell receptor beta chains from one sample sequenced in a study of cytomegalovirus exposure and HLA in healthy donors. Primers: 60 Vbeta forward and 13 Jbeta reverse. Profiled with immunoSEQ multiplex PCR; TCRdb holds only in-frame clones, not every one. The table lists 180,000 or so clones, roughly 80% of them singletons. The specimen was PBMCs. These receptors were collected from a woman between 18 and 29 years old in good health and CMV-seronegative.

The chain joins TRBV7-9 to TRBJ2-5, with 9 bases identical to TRBD1. The J call may be incorrect, as the DNA end agrees better with TRBJ2-7. The CDR3 spans 14 residues. Germline CDR1 SEHNR, CDR2 FQNEAQ (reference sequence). The CDR3 DNA is TGTGCCAGCAGCTTAGCCGGGACAGGGCGCGAGCAGTACTTC. Protein sequence: CASSLAGTGREQYF.

The rearrangement uses TRBV28 and TRBJ1-2, with 7 bases lining up with TRBD1. Germline CDR1 MDHEN, CDR2 SYDVKM. There are 14 residues in the CDR3. Trimming cost V 2 bases and J 4 bases; bases outside gene matches: 4. CDR3 region: CASSLARTGYGYTF. In nucleotides, the CDR3 is TGTGCCAGCAGTTTAGCCAGGACAGGCTATGGCTACACCTTC.

The chain couples TRBV28 to TRBJ1-3; 8 positions match TRBD1. Per the germline V gene, CDR1 is MDHEN and CDR2 is SYDVKM. The length of the CDR3 is 13 residues. V trimming: 8 bases; J trimming: 2 bases; junction bases outside the gene matches: 2. CDR3 in DNA: TGTGCCAGCCCGGACAGGGCTGGAAACACCATATATTTT. This translates into CASPDRAGNTIYF.

The chain employs TRBV7-2 and TRBJ1-5; D possibly corresponds to TRBD1 (6 bases). V lost 3 bases and J 7 bases, leaving 10 bases between the germline ends. Germline CDR1 is SGHTA and CDR2 is FQGNSA. CDR3 length: 13 residues. CDR3 sequence reads: CASSLYRDQPQHF. The CDR3 coding sequence is TGTGCCAGCAGCTTGTACAGGGACCAGCCCCAGCATTTT. Looking up the rest from reference TRBV7-2 and TRBJ1-5 gives the full variable domain: GAGVSQSPSNKVTEKGKDVELRCDPISGHTALYWYRQSLGQGLEFLIYFQGNSAPDKSGLPSDRFSAERTGGSVSTLTIQRTQQEDSAVYLCASSLYRDQPQHFGDGTRLSIL.

The J gene is TRBJ1-2, the V gene TRBV30; D is uncertain. V lost 2 bases, J lost 7 bases, and 17 bases lay in between. CDR1 and CDR2 (germline): GTSNPN, SVGIG (reference sequence). The CDR3 is made up of 14 amino acids. The DNA for the CDR3 is TGTGCCTGGAGTTTCACGAGGGTAGCCTTTGGCTACACCTTC. Its translation: CAWSFTRVAFGYTF.

This rearrangement joins TRBV4-3 to TRBJ2-6, with TRBD2 matching 11 bases. Germline V gene data show CDR1 as LGHNA and CDR2 as YSLEER. With V trimmed by 4 bases and J by 0 bases, 2 bases remained unmatched. The CDR3 spans 17 residues. The CDR3 is CASSRLAGTSGANVLTF. The CDR3 region has the DNA TGCGCCAGCAGCCGACTAGCGGGGACCTCTGGGGCCAACGTCCTGACTTTC.

The V and J genes are TRBV6-1 and TRBJ2-5; 8 positions agree with TRBD1. Germline V gene data show CDR1 as MNHNS and CDR2 as SASEGT. CDR3 length equals 14 residues. The ends lost 4 bases at V and 5 bases at J; junction bases unmatched: 6. CDR3 sequence: CASSALTGVETQYF. The CDR3 DNA reads as TGTGCCAGCAGTGCCCTGACAGGGGTGGAGACCCAGTACTTC.

The V gene is TRBV6-6, the J gene TRBJ1-5, with TRBD1 matching over 7 bases. Germline V CDR1 and CDR2: MNHNY, SVGAGI (reference sequence). The CDR3 has 14 residues. V was clipped by 6 bases and J by 3 bases; unmatched bases: 5. The CDR3: CASRPGTVNQPQHF. DNA for the CDR3: TGTGCCAGCAGACCCGGGACAGTCAATCAGCCCCAGCATTTT.

The chain uses TRBV7-9 and TRBJ2-7; 11 bases align to TRBD1. The germline V gene encodes CDR1 SEHNR and CDR2 FQNEAQ (reference sequence). V dropped 5 bases and J dropped 5; count of bases not matched to a gene: 5. The CDR3 consists of 14 residues. CDR3 DNA: TGTGCCAGCAGCCCGGACAGGGGGCTGGACGAGCAGTACTTC. This translates into CASSPDRGLDEQYF.

This chain joins TRBV7-9 and TRBJ2-3; no clear D gene. CDR3 length equals 12 residues. Per germline, CDR1 SEHNR and CDR2 FQNEAQ (reference sequence). Deletions cut 5 bases from V and 3 bases from J, with 6 bases between. CDR3 region: CASSLGTDTQYF. In DNA form, the CDR3 reads TGTGCCAGCAGCCTCGGGACAGATACGCAGTATTTT.

Here the CDR3 reads CASSPRGKFATQYF. The DNA of the CDR3 is TGTGCCAGCAGCCCCAGGGGAAAGTTTGCGACCCAGTACTTC. The J gene is TRBJ2-5, the V gene TRBV11-1; TRBD1 is a possible D gene (6 bases). This CDR3 has 14 residues. Germline CDR1 and CDR2: SGHAT and FQDESV (reference sequence). Trimming took off 5 bases at V and 7 bases at J, with 17 bases between the two ends.

The chain carries TRBV28 and TRBJ1-5; D is unresolved. Germline V CDR1 and CDR2: MDHEN, SYDVKM. The CDR3 sequence is 12 residues long. V was trimmed by 4 bases and J by 5 bases, leaving 6 bases between them. The CDR3 sequence: CASSSRDQPQHF. The CDR3 nucleotides read TGTGCCAGCAGTTCGAGAGATCAGCCCCAGCATTTT.

V and J are TRBV7-2 and TRBJ2-4, with unresolved D. The ends were cut back, 3 bases at V and 7 bases at J, with 10 bases in the middle. The CDR3 length is 13 residues. Germline assignment: CDR1 SGHTA and CDR2 FQGNSA. The CDR3 is CASSFQRHNIQYF. The CDR3 DNA reads TGTGCCAGCAGCTTCCAGCGCCATAACATTCAGTACTTC. The whole variable domain, filled in from reference TRBV7-2 and TRBJ2-4, reads GAGVSQSPSNKVTEKGKDVELRCDPISGHTALYWYRQSLGQGLEFLIYFQGNSAPDKSGLPSDRFSAERTGGSVSTLTIQRTQQEDSAVYLCASSFQRHNIQYFGAGTRLSVL.

The V and J genes are TRBV29-1 and TRBJ2-5, with 7 bases aligning to TRBD1. Germline CDR1 and CDR2: SQVTM and ANQGSEA. This CDR3 contains 11 residues. CDR3 DNA sequence: TGCATCGGGACAGAGCAAGAGACCCAGTACTTC. Amino acids: CIGTEQETQYF.

The V and J genes are TRBV5-1 and TRBJ2-1; TRBD2 matches 9 bases. Per germline, CDR1 SGHRS and CDR2 YFSETQ. After removal of 4 bases from V and 13 bases from J, the junction contained 12 bases not matched to a gene. This CDR3 has 14 amino acids. The CDR3: CASSPRASGDPQFF. DNA of the CDR3: TGCGCCAGCAGCCCCCGGGCTAGCGGGGACCCCCAGTTCTTC.

The chain has TRBV7-8 and TRBJ2-1; 14 bases are shared with TRBD2. Germline CDR1 is SGHVS and CDR2 is FQNEAQ. The CDR3 runs to 16 residues. J was trimmed by 9 bases and V by 3 bases; bases with no gene match: 7. CDR3 DNA: TGTGCCAGCAGCTTCCTCGGGACTAGCGGGAGAACTGAGCAGTTCTTC. Its protein is CASSFLGTSGRTEQFF. Drawing the rest from reference TRBV7-8 and TRBJ2-1, the complete variable domain is GAGVSQSPRYKVAKRGQDVALRCDPISGHVSLFWYQQALGQGPEFLTYFQNEAQLDKSGLPSDRFFAERPEGSVSTLKIQRTQQEDSAVYLCASSFLGTSGRTEQFFGPGTRLTVL.

J is TRBJ1-1 and V is TRBV18; D not certain. The CDR3 spans 13 residues. Germline-derived CDR1 and CDR2 are KGHSH and LQKENI. Trimming took off 3 bases at V and 3 bases at J, with 8 bases between the two ends. CDR3 nucleotide sequence: TGTGCCAGCTCACCGGGGAGGGACACTGAAGCTTTCTTT. Its protein product is CASSPGRDTEAFF.

The chain combines TRBV5-1 with TRBJ1-4; 10 bases match TRBD1. With 3 bases clipped from V and 7 bases from J, the junction kept 6 bases outside the gene matches. Germline CDR1 SGHRS, CDR2 YFSETQ. The CDR3 loop spans 15 amino acids. DNA of the CDR3: TGCGCCAGCAGCTCAGACAGGGGGCGCCGTGAAAAACTGTTTTTT. Amino acid sequence: CASSSDRGRREKLFF.

The gene calls are TRBV19 and TRBJ2-7; the match to TRBD2 covers 11 bases. Germline V gene lookup returns CDR1 LNHDA and CDR2 SQIVND (reference sequence). This CDR3 is 14 amino acids long. With V trimmed by 9 bases and J by 0 bases, 4 bases remained unmatched. The DNA of the CDR3 is TGTGCCAGCTCAGGACTAGCGGGCTCCTACGAGCAGTACTTC. As protein: CASSGLAGSYEQYF.

This chain uses TRBV20-1 with TRBJ2-1; a weak D match, TRBD2 (6 bases). This CDR3 region has 11 residues. The germline V and J ends were trimmed by 6 bases and 9 bases, with 12 bases remaining between them. Germline V CDR1 and CDR2: DFQATT, SNEGSKA (reference sequence). As DNA, the CDR3 is TGCAGTGCCCGACTAGTAAGTGAGCAGTTCTTC. As protein: CSARLVSEQFF.

The CDR3 bases are TGTGCCAGCAGTGATTTTGTCCATTCGGGCAATGAGCAGTTCTTC. Translated, it gives CASSDFVHSGNEQFF. The chain uses TRBV2 and TRBJ2-1; no clear D. V was pared by 3 bases and J by 6 bases, with 15 bases between. This CDR3 spans 15 amino acids. Germline CDR1 is SNHLY and CDR2 is FYNNEI. The variable domain in full, completed from reference TRBV2 and TRBJ2-1, reads EPEVTQTPSHQVTQMGQEVILRCVPISNHLYFYWYRQILGQKVEFLVSFYNNEISEKSEIFDDQFSVERPDGSNFTLKIRSTKLEDSAMYFCASSDFVHSGNEQFFGPGTRLTVL.

The chain joins TRBV6-1 to TRBJ2-7; 7 nucleotides line up with TRBD1. V lost 6 bases and J lost 3; bases outside the gene matches: 11. The CDR3 has 15 amino acids. Germline V gene sequence: CDR1 MNHNS, CDR2 SASEGT. The CDR3 reads CASRYEGAPDYEQYF. DNA for the CDR3: TGTGCCAGCAGATATGAGGGGGCTCCGGACTACGAGCAGTACTTC.

J is TRBJ2-4 and V is TRBV19, with a possible D match to TRBD1 (6 bases). With 3 bases removed from V and 0 bases from J, the gap between germline ends came to 15 bases. Germline-derived CDR1 and CDR2 are LNHDA and SQIVND (reference sequence). The CDR3 is 17 amino acids. The CDR3 bases are TGTGCCAGTAGTATCCGTTCTCAGGGGCTAGCCAAAAACATTCAGTACTTC. Translated: CASSIRSQGLAKNIQYF.

This clone came up a few times. The chain uses TRBV6-5 and TRBJ2-1; D might be TRBD2 (5 bases). This CDR3 is built from 14 residues. Trimming removed 8 bases from V and 7 bases from J, with 18 bases in between. Germline CDR1 and CDR2: MNHEY and SVGAGI. The CDR3 sequence is CASDSGRGTNEQFF. CDR3 nucleotide sequence: TGTGCCAGCGACTCGGGCCGGGGAACTAATGAGCAGTTCTTC.

This clone was recorded a few times. This rearrangement joins TRBV21-1 to TRBJ2-3; the table's D call TRBD2 went unverified against the DNA. TRBV21-1 is given as a pseudogene. The CDR3 has 14 amino acids. This chain's CDR3 is CASRASGRTDTQYF. CDR3 nucleotides: TGTGCCAGCAGGGCCAGCGGGCGCACAGATACGCAGTATTTT.

V usage is TRBV29-1 and J usage is TRBJ1-3, with unresolved D. Germline-derived CDR1 and CDR2 are SQVTM and ANQGSEA. The CDR3 totals 13 residues. V shed 4 bases and J shed 3 bases, with 10 bases lying between them. This CDR3 reads CSVGEGGGNTIYF. CDR3 DNA: TGCAGCGTTGGGGAGGGAGGTGGAAACACCATATATTTT.

In its sample, this clone was seen once. The chain combines TRBV7-2 with TRBJ2-6, with 9 bases identical to TRBD1. V gave up 5 bases and J gave up 4 bases; unmatched junction bases: 12. CDR1 is SGHTA and CDR2 is FQGNSA in the germline V gene. This CDR3 has 18 residues. The CDR3 sequence is CASSATGTGLAGANVLTF. The CDR3 region has the DNA TGTGCCAGCAGCGCCACCGGGACAGGGCTGGCCGGGGCCAACGTCCTGACTTTC.

The CDR3 bases are TGCGCCAGCAGCCTTAATTCCGGGACAGGGTATAATCAGCCCCAGCATTTT. Translating gives CASSLNSGTGYNQPQHF. The chain couples TRBV4-1 to TRBJ1-5; TRBD1 aligns across 9 bases. V trimming: 4 bases; J trimming: 4 bases; junction bases outside the gene matches: 11. This CDR3 contains 17 residues. Germline-derived CDR1 and CDR2 are MGHRA and YSYEKL.

V is TRBV5-5 and J is TRBJ2-1, with 7 bases that match TRBD2. J gave up 6 bases and V 2 bases, and 2 bases lay outside the gene matches. The CDR3 runs 13 residues. Germline assignment: CDR1 SGHKS and CDR2 YYEKEE (reference sequence). CDR3 bases: TGTGCCAGCAGCTTTCTAGCGGTCAATGAGCAGTTCTTC. This encodes CASSFLAVNEQFF.

The chain is built from TRBV27 and TRBJ1-6; D may be TRBD1 (6 bases). The CDR3 consists of 15 residues. Germline V lookup: CDR1 MNHEY, CDR2 SMNVEV (reference sequence). Trimming took 5 bases from V and 6 from J, leaving 14 bases between them. The CDR3 nucleotides are TGTGCCAGCAGTGACAGGCCCTTTGCTAATTCACCCCTCCACTTT. Translation gives CASSDRPFANSPLHF.

The chain combines TRBV5-6 with TRBJ2-5, with D possibly matching TRBD1 (6 bases). The closer fit of TRBJ2-7 to the DNA end suggests the J call may be wrong. The length of the CDR3 is 15 residues. The germline V gene encodes CDR1 SGHDT and CDR2 YYEEEE. CDR3 DNA sequence: TGTGCCAGCAGCTTACAGGGACGGGGTGTCGGCGAGCAGTACTTC. It codes for CASSLQGRGVGEQYF.

The V call is TRBV28, the J call TRBJ2-5; possible D gene TRBD1, 6 bases. The last part of the DNA fits TRBJ2-7 better; the J call may be wrong. The CDR3 contains 12 residues. CDR1 MDHEN and CDR2 SYDVKM come from the germline V gene. This CDR3 is CASTLTGYEQYF. CDR3 nucleotide sequence: TGTGCCAGCACCCTGACAGGCTACGAGCAGTACTTC.